The following is a TCR beta chain sequence with its context. The antigen remains unidentified. CDR1 and CDR2 (germline): SGHTA, FQGTGA. The CDR3 has 13 residues. V lost 5 bases, J lost 8 bases, and 7 bases stayed unmatched. Culturing for ten to eleven days preceded CD4+ T cell isolation. Participants were vaccinated with two doses of either the BNT162b2 or mRNA-1273 vaccine. Clones were read by immunoSEQ multiplex PCR, and TCRdb kept only the in-frame ones, dropping some. The sample yields fewer than 75,000 clones, less than 80% seen once. This sample stems from a study of vaccination effects on CD4 cells after COVID-19.

The sequencing here drew on CD4+ T cells from PBMCs cultured without peptide, taken after COVID-19 vaccination. The TCR sequence derives from a human donor who received a COVID-19 vaccine. V and J are TRBV7-3 and TRBJ1-1; 8 nucleotides line up with TRBD1. The CDR3 DNA follows: TGTGCCAGCAGCGAAGACAGGGGCCTAGAAGCTTTCTTT. It codes for CASSEDRGLEAFF.